The text below deals with one TCR beta chain. The entry originates in a study of T cell responses to AZD1222 COVID-19 vaccine. Study-wide context: Second-dose schedules of about 4 or about 12 weeks were combined.

TCRdb keeps only in-frame clones here, not all; method: immunoSEQ multiplex PCR. The sample carries about 85,000 clones, 90% recorded once. V gave up 0 bases and J gave up 6 bases, with 17 bases separating them. The germline gives CDR1 MNHEY, CDR2 SVGAGI. The CDR3 has 16 residues. The chain couples TRBV6-5 to TRBJ1-2; a weak D match, TRBD1 (6 bases). The origin of this receptor is an adult in good health. Sequencing used peripheral blood, obtained on day 0 of AZD1222 vaccination. CDR3 sequence (DNA): TGTGCCAGCAGTTACTCGGAGACCGCAGGGGCAGATGGCTACACCTTC. Protein sequence: CASSYSETAGADGYTF.